The clone carrying this T cell receptor (beta chain) has a handful of counts. Its specificity is not known. This sample stems from a study of T cells in Graves' hyperthyroidism and ophthalmopathy. V was cut by 0 bases and J by 2 bases, with 16 bases left in between. Germline lookup yields CDR1 GTSNPN and CDR2 SVGIG (reference sequence). This CDR3 comprises 16 residues. Amplified regions were TCR beta CDR3 sequences from RNA transcripts. The TCR CDR3 was amplified in a first-round RT-PCR using the HTBI primer set. TCRdb re-derived calls from the multiplex PCR reads in MiXCR, one entry per CDR3 protein. The sample carries a few hundred thousand distinct CDR3 sequences, about 16% recorded once. Study-wide results and limits: Median prediction lead before ophthalmopathy onset was roughly 6 months with the model. Blood also contained most expanded thyroid clonotypes above 0.001.

The chain has TRBV30 and TRBJ1-2; the D is unclear. The TCR was taken from a woman aged 25 to 39 with Graves' ophthalmopathy. Sequencing used blood. CDR3 sequence (DNA): TGTGCCTGGAGTGTACAGACTGATAATTTAAACTATGGCTACACCTTC. The encoded protein is CAWSVQTDNLNYGYTF.